This T cell receptor beta chain was identified during a study of blood T cells in healthy people across ages (dated by TCRdb to about 2015). For the wider study: In model experiments, template switching captured roughly one uniquely barcoded TCR beta cDNA molecule for every two T cells. The study measured age-related changes in TCR beta repertoire diversity using deep sequencing normalized with unique cDNA molecular identifiers. Four age groups were formed from the donors: young (average approximately 15 years), middle-aged (around 39), aged (about 62) and long-lived (less than 85). Using the same blood draw, the study looked at two additional independent replicas of 1 million unique cDNA reads for two donors, one aged 18 to 30 and the other aged 80 or older. Donors of different ages were randomly distributed across sequencing lanes to avoid experimental bias.

As concerns this clonotype: Its specific antigen is unknown. No base quality information exists; no much larger clone differs at one position.

Library preparation was by 5' RACE. Sequenced using an Illumina HiSeq 2500. A second PCR of about 6 to 12 cycles was run with a J-beta primer mix and a sample-barcoded 5' primer. Each TCR beta cDNA molecule received a unique molecular identifier from a template-switch 5' adaptor carrying 12 random nucleotides. At least 2.5 million CDR3-containing paired-end reads were obtained from each sample. First-strand cDNA synthesis was performed from all RNA using the Mint cDNA synthesis kit, with priming by a TRBC-specific oligonucleotide. Following uracil-DNA glycosylase treatment, a first 18-cycle PCR with universal primers M1SS and BC2_uni_R was performed on all cDNA. Regarding the original processing steps: Each sample was normalized by randomly selecting 1 million high-quality reads, each carrying a distinct molecular identifier. Reads sharing molecular identifiers were discarded rather than binned into consensus sequences. MiTCR, run with a Q25 quality threshold and the strictest error-elimination algorithm, handled CDR3 identification, clonotype clustering and error correction. A nonparametric unseen species model using Euler transformation provided a lower-bound estimate of total TCR beta diversity. Clones were called with MiXCR by TCRdb after fastp trimmed the public reads at Q25, and only in-frame beta chains were retained. One record per CDR3 amino acid sequence lists the most common genes and DNA. The V and J calls here are based on TCRdb, not the publication. The sample contains fewer than 1 million distinct CDR3 sequences, 44% of them found a single time. The ten largest make up about 19% of the sample.

What the work shows at the level of the full study, not this receptor alone: Bulk unsorted PBMC profiling prevented conclusive comparison of naive and antigen-experienced compartments. A strong correlation was found between observed TCR beta diversity and the percentage of naive T cells measured by flow cytometry. Donor CMV infection status was unknown, potentially confounding age-related changes in expanded clonotypes. Observed TCR beta diversity per million T cells fell roughly linearly with age, and a significant reduction was already apparent by age around 36. Estimates of total diversity based on one million sequenced T cells were regarded as lower bounds and as underestimates. Compared with the aged group, the long-lived group had more naive CD4+ T cells, fewer expanded clones and increased TCR diversity, suggesting age selection.

The CDR3 holds 14 amino acids from the cysteine to the phenylalanine. This entry keeps only the CDR3 DNA: 42 bases, framed from base 1. A distance of 18 bases separates the germline ends of V and J, which lose 10 bases and 3 bases respectively. The donors were 40 or so Caucasian individuals from Russia, aged roughly 6 to 100 years, who were systemically healthy. Each donor gave approximately 10 milliliters of peripheral blood, collected into EDTA-treated Vacutainer tubes. PBMCs were isolated by Ficoll-Paque density-gradient centrifugation, with at least 6.5 million obtained per sample. Trizol reagent was used to extract total RNA from PBMCs, with at least 5.5 micrograms per sample. For every donor, an aliquot of PBMCs went through flow cytometry to measure the percentages of naive CD45RAhigh/CD27high T cells.

This receptor was obtained from a man aged 55 to 70 in good health. The chain couples TRBV12-3 or TRBV12-4 to TRBJ1-2, and possibly TRBD1, on 5 matching bases. Sequenced: blood. The bases read TGTGCCATCGATAACGAATGGGGGTACTATGGCTACACCTTC. This is translated as CAIDNEWGYYGYTF.